This entry lists 17 T cell receptor beta chains sequenced from one sample in a study of shared clonotypes between healthy human individuals. Clones were sequenced by immunoSEQ multiplex PCR, and TCRdb holds only the in-frame ones, with some missing. The sample comprises about 2.3 million clones, roughly 92% of which are singletons, and 0.37% rests with the top ten. Source material: naive CD4+ T cells from PBMCs. Sample subset: CD45RA+ positively selected. The receptors derive from a man aged 18 to 30 in good health. Some clones in this sample may be carry-over from other donors' samples.

This clone was observed once. The rearrangement uses TRBV6-6 and TRBJ1-3; a possible D gene is TRBD1 (6 bases). This CDR3 is built from 16 residues. With 5 bases removed from V and 0 bases from J, the gap between germline ends came to 14 bases. CDR1 is MNHNY, CDR2 SVGAGI, per germline (reference sequence). In DNA form, the CDR3 reads TGTGCCAGCAGTCAACAGGGCCCTATCTCTGGAAACACCATATATTTT. Its protein product is CASSQQGPISGNTIYF.

A note on this clone: Different DNA sequences within this sample yield the same CDR3. The chain combines TRBV6-5 with TRBJ1-1; D not certain. Trimming removed 6 bases from V and 8 bases from J, with 19 bases in between. CDR3 length: 14 residues. The germline V gene has CDR1 MNHEY and CDR2 SVGAGI. This CDR3 is CASSDQTPGPEAFF. DNA for the CDR3: TGTGCCAGCAGCGACCAAACGCCGGGCCCCGAAGCTTTCTTT.

This chain joins TRBV30 and TRBJ2-5, with TRBD2 matching 7 bases. The J call may be mistaken, given a closer DNA end match to TRBJ2-7. This CDR3 has 12 residues. CDR1 is GTSNPN, CDR2 SVGIG, per germline (reference sequence). The CDR3 region has the DNA TGTGCCTGGACTAGCGGAACCTACGAGCAGTACTTC. This translates into CAWTSGTYEQYF.

The chain links TRBV5-1 to TRBJ1-4; 10 bases align to TRBD1. Looked up from germline, CDR1 is SGHRS and CDR2 is YFSETQ. The CDR3 length is 15 residues. Trimming at V came to 4 bases and at J to 6 bases, leaving 6 bases not matched to a gene. The DNA of the CDR3 is TGCGCCAGCAGCGAGGCCGGGACAGGGGATGAAAAACTGTTTTTT. Amino acid sequence: CASSEAGTGDEKLFF.

This clone appeared once. The chain uses TRBV2 and TRBJ2-5; TRBD1 matches at 12 bases. Germline CDR1 reads SNHLY; CDR2 reads FYNNEI. The CDR3 extends over 15 amino acids. J gave up 4 bases and V 6 bases, and 6 bases lay outside the gene matches. CDR3 DNA sequence: TGTGCCAGCAGCGCTGGGACAGGGGGCCTAGAGACCCAGTACTTC. The encoded protein is CASSAGTGGLETQYF.

V is TRBV28 and J is TRBJ2-7, with TRBD1 matching 10 bases. V gave up 3 bases and J gave up 2 bases; unmatched junction bases: 4. The CDR3 loop spans 15 amino acids. Germline CDR1 and CDR2: MDHEN and SYDVKM. Here the CDR3 reads CASSFRDRGAYEQYF. As DNA, the CDR3 is TGTGCCAGCAGTTTCCGGGACAGGGGCGCCTACGAGCAGTACTTC.

Of note for this clone: The same CDR3 is also encoded by other DNA sequences in this sample. The chain couples TRBV30 to TRBJ2-7; D is ambiguous. Trimming took 2 bases from V and 0 from J, leaving 2 bases between them. Germline V gives CDR1 GTSNPN, CDR2 SVGIG (reference sequence). This CDR3 comprises 11 residues. The CDR3 loop reads CAWSPSYEQYF. CDR3 bases: TGTGCCTGGAGTCCCTCCTACGAGCAGTACTTC.

Remarks on this clone: Distinct nucleotide sequences in the sample also encode this CDR3. The rearrangement links TRBV5-1 to TRBJ1-1, with 8 positions matching TRBD1. V dropped 4 bases and J dropped 4; count of bases not matched to a gene: 6. The germline V gene has CDR1 SGHRS and CDR2 YFSETQ. The CDR3 totals 14 residues. The CDR3 DNA reads TGCGCCAGCAGCCGGGGGACAGGAGGCACTGAAGCTTTCTTT. As protein: CASSRGTGGTEAFF.

This clone was seen once. The DNA of the CDR3 is TGTGCCAGCAGTTTTAGTGACAGGTCCTACGAGCAGTACTTC. It yields the protein CASSFSDRSYEQYF. The J gene is TRBJ2-7, the V gene TRBV28, with D possibly matching TRBD1 (6 bases). Germline V gene lookup returns CDR1 MDHEN and CDR2 SYDVKM. The V end was cut by 3 bases, the J end by 1 base, with 10 bases between. This CDR3 spans 14 amino acids. Full variable domain (outside the CDR3, taken from reference TRBV28 and TRBJ2-7): DVKVTQSSRYLVKRTGEKVFLECVQDMDHENMFWYRQDPGLGLRLIYFSYDVKMKEKGDIPEGYSVSREKKERFSLILESASTNQTSMYLCASSFSDRSYEQYFGPGTRLTVT.

The chain links TRBV28 to TRBJ2-7; 11 nucleotides agree with TRBD2. This CDR3 region has 16 residues. V lost 4 bases and J lost 2; bases outside the gene matches: 7. The germline gives CDR1 MDHEN, CDR2 SYDVKM. In DNA form, the CDR3 reads TGTGCCAGCAGTTACAAACTAGCGGGAGATGCCTACGAGCAGTACTTC. Translation: CASSYKLAGDAYEQYF.

The chain links TRBV7-2 to TRBJ2-1; TRBD2 aligns across 9 bases. Germline values: CDR1 SGHTA, CDR2 FQGNSA. Trimming took 4 bases from V and 0 from J; bases not matched to a gene: 10. This CDR3 spans 18 amino acids. In nucleotides, the CDR3 is TGTGCCAGCAGCTCACCGTTGATTAGCGGGGGCTCCTACAATGAGCAGTTCTTC. Amino acid sequence: CASSSPLISGGSYNEQFF.

J is TRBJ2-3 and V is TRBV4-1; possible D gene TRBD2, 7 bases. Between the trimmed V and J ends, which lost 0 bases and 2 bases, there was a span of 18 bases. Germline CDR1 MGHRA, CDR2 YSYEKL. There are 18 residues in the CDR3. CDR3 region: CASSQDLSGGLNTDTQYF. Here the CDR3 DNA reads TGCGCCAGCAGCCAAGATCTTTCGGGGGGCTTGAACACAGATACGCAGTATTTT.

The V gene is TRBV7-9, the J gene TRBJ1-2; perhaps TRBD1 as D (6 bases). CDR1 and CDR2 (germline): SEHNR, FQNEAQ (reference sequence). V was pared by 7 bases and J by 7 bases, with 16 bases between. The CDR3 totals 13 residues. As DNA, the CDR3 is TGTGCCAGCACCCTCGTAGGGGGTAGTGGCTACACCTTC. It specifies CASTLVGGSGYTF.

V is TRBV5-1 and J is TRBJ2-7; 14 bases line up with TRBD2. CDR1 is SGHRS and CDR2 is YFSETQ in the germline V gene. This CDR3 comprises 16 residues. Trimming at V came to 5 bases and at J to 7 bases, leaving 11 bases not matched to a gene. This CDR3 is CASRQPGLAGVGEQYF. CDR3 DNA: TGCGCCAGCAGACAACCGGGACTAGCGGGAGTGGGGGAGCAGTACTTC.

The chain recombines TRBV25-1 with TRBJ2-3; a weak D match, TRBD2 (5 bases). The CDR3 covers 14 residues. V lost 2 bases and J lost 4, with 10 bases in between. The germline CDR1 and CDR2 sequences are MGHDK and SYGVNS. The CDR3 nucleotides are TGTGCCAGCAGTGAAGGAGGAATTGCAGATACGCAGTATTTT. Translated, it gives CASSEGGIADTQYF.

The V call is TRBV7-6, the J call TRBJ1-1; 10 nucleotides agree with TRBD1. This CDR3 has 15 amino acids. The ends lost 6 bases at V and 4 bases at J; junction bases unmatched: 8. Germline values: CDR1 SGHVS, CDR2 FNYEAQ. CDR3 nucleotide sequence: TGTGCCAGCAGACTAGACAGGGGGCTTGGCACTGAAGCTTTCTTT. Its translation: CASRLDRGLGTEAFF.

This chain's CDR3 is CASSLAIGELQETQYF. CDR3 in DNA: TGTGCCAGCAGCTTAGCGATCGGGGAACTCCAAGAGACCCAGTACTTC. The chain is built from TRBV7-2 and TRBJ2-5, with a tentative D call TRBD2 (5 bases). V gave up 0 bases and J gave up 1 base, with 12 bases separating them. Germline CDR1 SGHTA, CDR2 FQGNSA. This CDR3 comprises 16 residues.